This T cell receptor beta chain derives from a study of T-cell memory formation after mild COVID-19. Study-wide findings and caveats: CD4+ contracting clones were mainly CM and EM; CD8+ ones, EMRA.

Amplification by 5'RACE using constant-segment primers produced TCR alpha and TCR beta cDNA libraries that carried sample barcodes and UMIs. TCRdb passed the 5' RACE reads through MiXCR, listing each CDR3 protein once. The sample contains 400,000 or so distinct CDR3 sequences, around 20% of which appear only once. V lost 3 bases to trimming and J lost 4 bases, with 7 bases between them. The CDR3 loop spans 12 amino acids. Per germline, CDR1 DFQATT and CDR2 SNEGSKA (reference sequence). Concerning this clonotype itself: Its antigen is as yet unknown.

The chain links TRBV20-1 to TRBJ2-1, with D perhaps being TRBD1 or TRBD2 (5 bases each). Source material: PBMCs or a T cell subset sorted from them (not recorded which). The source of this sequence is an adult woman who had mild COVID-19 (a few samples of this study predate the infection). Cell type and time point are not known. DNA of the CDR3: TGCAGTGCTAGGGGGGATTACAATGAGCAGTTCTTC. Translated, it gives CSARGDYNEQFF.